The TCR beta chain under discussion was sequenced for a study of cytomegalovirus exposure and HLA in healthy donors. Germline-derived CDR1 and CDR2 are MNHNY and SVGAGI (reference sequence). CDR3 length equals 13 residues. V was clipped by 2 bases and J by 2 bases, with 6 bases between them. To note about this clone: The antigen is not known. The sample has other DNA sequences that encode this CDR3 too.

Amplification used 60 Vbeta primers and 13 Jbeta primers. Repertoires were generated with immunoSEQ multiplex PCR, while TCRdb's copy carries only in-frame clones and drops some. The sample holds 110,000 or so clones, around 82% seen once. Overall study findings and caveats: Listed as cytomegalovirus-associated were 150 or so TCR beta chains.

Sequencing used PBMCs. The TCR originated in a woman younger than 45 in good health and CMV-seropositive. The chain has TRBV6-6 and TRBJ1-2; a weak D match, TRBD1 (5 bases). The chain's CDR3 is CASSYGGNYGYTF. In DNA, the CDR3 is TGTGCCAGCAGTTACGGGGGGAACTATGGCTACACCTTC.